This TCR beta chain stems from a study of spatial heterogeneity in lung cancer. General study findings and limits: Tumors with more nonsynonymous mutations had more expanded intratumoral alpha and beta TCRs.

This clonotype was picked up many times. Its antigen is not known. This beta chain is off target for a library built for alpha chains, so its abundance means little. The time point was: sample taken at primary tumor resection. Samples were obtained from approximately 72 donors, all untreated early-stage non-small cell lung cancer patients. Material for sequencing was whole RNA from tumor, nontumor lung or frozen PBMC, left unsorted. Each TCR cDNA molecule carried a unique molecular identifier. MiXCR was run by TCRdb on the 5' RACE reads, yielding one entry per CDR3 protein. This sample has under 9,500 distinct CDR3 sequences, with around 8.4% found just once. Germline lookup yields CDR1 ENHRY and CDR2 SYGVKD. The CDR3 consists of 12 residues. V shed 7 bases and J shed 1 base, with 8 bases lying between them.

The clonotype was recovered from a male donor with early-stage non-small cell lung cancer. This chain connects TRBV10-3 to TRBJ2-7; tentatively, D is TRBD1 (6 bases). The sample consisted of lung tumor tissue, taken at surgery. The CDR3 DNA is TGTGCCATCAAAGGACAGTCCTACGAGCAGTACTTC. Translation gives CAIKGQSYEQYF.